This T cell receptor (beta chain) is drawn from a study of blood T cell repertoires in COVID-19. Study details: The study drew acute and convalescent COVID-19 samples from the United States, Italy and Spain.

Individuals drawn from 20 to 25 US areas were roughly 18 to 100 years old. Using immunoSEQ multiplex PCR, the repertoire was profiled, and TCRdb retains in-frame clones only, with some absent. This table has some 200,000 clones, 70% to 90% appearing once. V lost 6 bases, J lost 4 bases, and 18 bases lay in between. CDR3 length equals 15 residues. Germline CDR1 reads MGHRA; CDR2 reads YSYEKL. The V and J genes are TRBV4-1 and TRBJ1-2; TRBD1 is a possible D gene (6 bases). The source of this sequence is a woman between 45 and 60 years old in a cohort exposed to, infected with or recovered from COVID-19 (not recorded which). The sequenced sample consisted of PBMCs or T cells enriched from blood (not recorded which). The CDR3 here is CASRQPGADVYGYTF. CDR3 coding DNA: TGCGCCAGCAGGCAGCCAGGGGCCGACGTCTATGGCTACACCTTC.